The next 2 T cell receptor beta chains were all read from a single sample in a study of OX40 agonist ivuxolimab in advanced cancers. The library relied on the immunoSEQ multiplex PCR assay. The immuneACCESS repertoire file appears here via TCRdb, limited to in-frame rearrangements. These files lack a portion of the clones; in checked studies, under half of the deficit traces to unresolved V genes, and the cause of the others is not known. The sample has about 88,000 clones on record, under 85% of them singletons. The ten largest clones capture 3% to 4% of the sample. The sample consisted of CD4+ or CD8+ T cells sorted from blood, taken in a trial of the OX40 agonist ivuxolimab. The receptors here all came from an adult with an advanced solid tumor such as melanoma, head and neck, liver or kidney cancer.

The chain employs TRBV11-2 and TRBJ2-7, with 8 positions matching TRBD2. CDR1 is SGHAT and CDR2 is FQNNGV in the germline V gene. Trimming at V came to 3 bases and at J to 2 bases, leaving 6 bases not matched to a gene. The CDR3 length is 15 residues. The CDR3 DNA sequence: TGTGCCAGCAGCTTTCTAAGCGGGAGCCCCTACGAGCAGTACTTC. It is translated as CASSFLSGSPYEQYF.

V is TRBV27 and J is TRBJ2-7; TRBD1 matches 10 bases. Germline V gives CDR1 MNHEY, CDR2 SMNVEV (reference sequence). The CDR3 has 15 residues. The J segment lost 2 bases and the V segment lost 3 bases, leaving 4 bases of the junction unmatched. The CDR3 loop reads CASSLTGGPTYEQYF. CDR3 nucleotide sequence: TGTGCCAGCAGTTTGACAGGGGGCCCAACCTACGAGCAGTACTTC.